Shown below are 4 T cell receptor beta chains from a single sample sequenced in a study of blood T cell repertoires in COVID-19. This table comes from immunoSEQ multiplex PCR, and its TCRdb copy is limited to in-frame clones, with some not included. The repertoire holds roughly 34,000 clones, with roughly nine tenths as singletons. The sequenced sample consisted of peripheral blood. The receptors come from a woman at least 80 years old with active or convalescent COVID-19.

The genes are TRBV5-1 and TRBJ1-4; 7 positions match TRBD1. CDR1 and CDR2 (germline): SGHRS, YFSETQ. The CDR3 contains 14 residues. V shed 2 bases, J shed 6 bases, and the junction held 4 bases outside the gene matches. CDR3 loop: CASSFAGGDEKLFF. CDR3 sequence (DNA): TGCGCCAGCAGCTTTGCAGGGGGAGATGAAAAACTGTTTTTT.

The V and J genes are TRBV7-9 and TRBJ1-2; D is uncertain. CDR3 length: 14 amino acids. The V end was cut by 5 bases, the J end by 7 bases, with 17 bases between. CDR1 is SEHNR and CDR2 is FQNEAQ in the germline V gene (reference sequence). The CDR3 spells CASSPASPGGGYTF. The CDR3 DNA reads as TGTGCCAGCAGCCCAGCGTCCCCAGGAGGTGGCTACACCTTC.

This chain joins TRBV3-1 (or the pseudogene TRBV3-2) and TRBJ2-2, with a tentative D call TRBD2 (7 bases). The germline V gene has CDR1 LGHDT and CDR2 YNNKEL (reference sequence). This CDR3 has 15 residues. V was pared by 2 bases and J by 4 bases, with 11 bases between. The DNA of the CDR3 is TGTGCCAGCAGCCAAAGGGGGGGCGGCACCGGGGAGCTGTTTTTT. It codes for CASSQRGGGTGELFF.

The V gene is TRBV9, the J gene TRBJ1-1, with 10 bases lining up with TRBD1. Germline V gene data show CDR1 as SGDLS and CDR2 as YYNGEE. This CDR3 has 13 residues. V dropped 4 bases and J dropped 6; count of bases not matched to a gene: 3. CDR3 coding DNA: TGTGCCAGCAGCATAGGACAGGGGGCTGAAGCTTTCTTT. Its protein is CASSIGQGAEAFF.